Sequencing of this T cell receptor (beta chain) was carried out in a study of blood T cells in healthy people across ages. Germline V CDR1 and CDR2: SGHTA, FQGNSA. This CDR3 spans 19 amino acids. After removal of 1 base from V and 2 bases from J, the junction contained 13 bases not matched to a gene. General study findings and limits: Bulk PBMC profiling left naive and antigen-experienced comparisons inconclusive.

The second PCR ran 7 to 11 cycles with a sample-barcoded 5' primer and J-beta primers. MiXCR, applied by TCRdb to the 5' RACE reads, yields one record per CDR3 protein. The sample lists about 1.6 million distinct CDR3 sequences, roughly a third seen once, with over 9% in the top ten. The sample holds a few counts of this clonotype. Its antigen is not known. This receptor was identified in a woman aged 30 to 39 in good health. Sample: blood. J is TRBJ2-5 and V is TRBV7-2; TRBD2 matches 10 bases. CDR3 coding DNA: TGTGCCAGCAGCTTAGTAGGCGGGGAAACTAGCGGGATACAAGAGACCCAGTACTTC. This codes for CASSLVGGETSGIQETQYF.